Below, 26 T cell receptor beta chains from the same sample are listed, as sequenced in a study of post-analysis software for immune sequencing data. Study-level points and caveats: TRBV5-6, TRBV5-1 and TRBV20-1 were among five TRBV segments more frequent in patients than controls.

The antigens of these receptors remain unknown. Every TCR beta cDNA library bore unique molecular identifiers. TCRdb reprocessed the PCR reads via MiXCR and lists one record per CDR3 protein. The table lists 700,000 to 800,000 distinct CDR3 sequences, roughly 30% of them singletons. The sequenced material came from blood. The source of these receptors is a girl between 5 and 17 years old with multiple sclerosis.

In this sample, this clonotype turned up a few times. The chain has TRBV27 and TRBJ2-7; D may be TRBD2 (5 bases). V was pared by 2 bases and J by 3 bases, with 11 bases between. The CDR3 sequence is 14 residues long. Germline CDR1 reads MNHEY; CDR2 reads SMNVEV (reference sequence). CDR3 region: CASSLGLNLYEQYF. The CDR3 region has the DNA TGTGCCAGCAGTTTAGGACTGAACCTCTACGAGCAGTACTTC.

This clonotype came up a few times. The chain carries TRBV5-1 and TRBJ2-5; 8 nucleotides agree with TRBD1. V lost 4 bases and J lost 3; bases outside the gene matches: 8. The CDR3 is made up of 15 amino acids. Germline-derived CDR1 and CDR2 are SGHRS and YFSETQ. The CDR3, as DNA: TGCGCCAGCAGCGGACAGGGCGTTAGGGAAGAGACCCAGTACTTC. Its protein is CASSGQGVREETQYF.

This sequence joins TRBV6-5 and TRBJ2-3, with 7 bases that match TRBD1. The CDR3 totals 15 residues. Germline V CDR1 and CDR2: MNHEY, SVGAGI. With V trimmed by 5 bases and J by 3 bases, 8 bases remained unmatched. CDR3 region: CASSRQGIWTDTQYF. The CDR3 bases are TGTGCCAGCAGTCGACAGGGTATTTGGACAGATACGCAGTATTTT.

The chain joins TRBV6-5 to TRBJ2-7; no firm D call. This CDR3 is built from 11 residues. Per the germline V gene, CDR1 is MNHEY and CDR2 is SVGAGI. The germline V and J ends were trimmed by 2 bases and 9 bases, with 8 bases remaining between them. DNA for the CDR3: TGTGCCAGCAGTTACGGGTCGGTGCAGTACTTC. As protein: CASSYGSVQYF.

This clonotype was recorded many times. The rearrangement uses TRBV7-2 and TRBJ2-7; D may be TRBD1 (5 bases). Trimming took off 6 bases at V and 9 bases at J, with 18 bases between the two ends. Looked up from germline, CDR1 is SGHTA and CDR2 is FQGNSA. The CDR3 totals 13 residues. In DNA, the CDR3 is TGTGCCAGCAGTTTCGCGCAGGGTAGGGCGCAGTACTTC. Protein product: CASSFAQGRAQYF.

The chain employs TRBV20-1 and TRBJ2-7; TRBD2 agrees at 11 bases. The CDR3 is 15 residues long. Germline V gives CDR1 DFQATT, CDR2 SNEGSKA (reference sequence). V shed 4 bases, J shed 3 bases, and the junction held 8 bases outside the gene matches. Written as DNA, the CDR3 is TGCAGTGCTATCTTAGGGACTAGCGGAAACTACGAGCAGTACTTC. It translates to CSAILGTSGNYEQYF.

This rearrangement joins TRBV5-1 to TRBJ1-4; D gene unclear. The germline gives CDR1 SGHRS, CDR2 YFSETQ. Trimming pared 1 base from V and 5 bases from J, leaving 12 bases between. CDR3 size: 15 residues. The CDR3: CASSLSGEENEKLFF. CDR3 bases: TGCGCCAGCAGCTTGTCGGGAGAGGAGAATGAAAAACTGTTTTTT.

The chain is built from TRBV20-1 and TRBJ1-5; no reliable D call. Deletions cut 0 bases from V and 2 bases from J, with 11 bases between. The CDR3 has 15 amino acids. Germline V gives CDR1 DFQATT, CDR2 SNEGSKA (reference sequence). CDR3 in amino acids: CSARDPPGGNQPQHF. CDR3 nucleotides: TGCAGTGCTAGAGATCCCCCCGGAGGCAATCAGCCCCAGCATTTT.

This chain joins TRBV4-1 and TRBJ1-2, with a tentative D call TRBD1 (6 bases). This CDR3 has 17 residues. Germline V gene lookup returns CDR1 MGHRA and CDR2 YSYEKL. Trimming shortened V by 5 bases and J by 6 bases, and 25 bases separated the two germline ends. The CDR3 DNA reads TGCGCCAGCAGCGAAGCCCCCAAGGGGAGGGGGATCCATGGCTACACCTTC. Protein product: CASSEAPKGRGIHGYTF.

The chain uses TRBV7-9 and TRBJ2-7; possible D gene TRBD1, 5 bases. Germline V gene lookup returns CDR1 SEHNR and CDR2 FQNEAQ (reference sequence). Trimming stripped 3 bases from V and 2 bases from J, with 17 bases between. The CDR3 loop spans 16 amino acids. CDR3 loop: CASSLGSGLFPYEQYF. The CDR3 DNA follows: TGTGCCAGCAGCTTGGGATCAGGGTTGTTTCCCTACGAGCAGTACTTC. The full variable domain, completed using reference TRBV7-9 and TRBJ2-7, is DTGVSQNPRHKITKRGQNVTFRCDPISEHNRLYWYRQTLGQGPEFLTYFQNEAQLEKSRLLSDRFSAERPKGSFSTLEIQRTEQGDSAMYLCASSLGSGLFPYEQYFGPGTRLTVT.

This chain links TRBV4-1 with TRBJ2-3; 7 positions agree with TRBD2. Germline loops: CDR1 MGHRA, CDR2 YSYEKL. The CDR3 is 15 residues long. With V trimmed by 4 bases and J by 5 bases, 9 bases remained unmatched. The CDR3 DNA is TGCGCCAGCAGCCCGTGGGGGGGGGTTATAGATACGCAGTATTTT. This gives the protein CASSPWGGVIDTQYF.

The rearrangement uses TRBV6-5 and TRBJ2-7; 8 bases map to TRBD2. This CDR3 is 13 amino acids long. The junction had 5 bases not matched to a gene; V was cut back by 6 bases and J by 4 bases. Germline CDR1 MNHEY, CDR2 SVGAGI. The CDR3 DNA follows: TGTGCCAGCAGCCAAGCGGGGGTTTACGAGCAGTACTTC. Amino acid sequence: CASSQAGVYEQYF.

To note about this clonotype: The junction departs from the called germline gene at one end, perhaps through a read error. The rearrangement links TRBV7-8 to TRBJ2-5, with 11 nucleotides matching TRBD2. Germline CDR1 SGHVS, CDR2 FQNEAQ. This CDR3 has 15 residues. The CDR3 sequence: CASSLPSGGQGTQYF. CDR3 DNA: TGTGCCAGCAGCTTACCTAGCGGGGGGCAAGGGACCCAGTACTTC.

The chain is built from TRBV7-2 and TRBJ2-7; D possibly corresponds to TRBD2 (6 bases). TRBJ2-4 explains the end of the DNA better; the J call may be wrong. This CDR3 spans 15 amino acids. Germline assignment: CDR1 SGHTA and CDR2 FQGNSA. The CDR3: CASSLGGDGRNIQYF. The CDR3 DNA sequence: TGTGCCAGCAGCTTAGGCGGGGATGGGAGAAACATTCAGTACTTC.

The table lists this clonotype with a few counts. For the CDR3, the DNA is TGTGCCAGCAGCTTAGTGCGGAGGACAGGGATTTATACTGAAGCTTTCTTT. This encodes CASSLVRRTGIYTEAFF. The chain links TRBV11-2 to TRBJ1-1, with 8 bases identical to TRBD1. CDR1 SGHAT and CDR2 FQNNGV come from the germline V gene. The CDR3 contains 17 residues. The ends lost 1 base at V and 5 bases at J; junction bases unmatched: 12.

CDR3 sequence (DNA): TGTGCCAGCAGCGGGACAGGGGGCTTCCACGAGCAGTACTTC. Protein sequence: CASSGTGGFHEQYF. The J gene is TRBJ2-7, the V gene TRBV6-6, with 12 positions matching TRBD1. This CDR3 is 14 amino acids long. Germline-derived CDR1 and CDR2 are MNHNY and SVGAGI (reference sequence). J was trimmed by 5 bases and V by 6 bases; bases with no gene match: 5.

The chain carries TRBV28 and TRBJ2-1, with D unclear. Germline V gene lookup returns CDR1 MDHEN and CDR2 SYDVKM. The CDR3 contains 13 residues. Trimming pared 5 bases from V and 5 bases from J, leaving 10 bases between. The CDR3 region is CASSPPLHNEQFF. CDR3 DNA: TGTGCCAGCAGTCCCCCCTTGCACAATGAGCAGTTCTTC.

This clonotype was seen more than once but under ten times. This chain links TRBV3-1 with TRBJ1-2; the D gene is possibly TRBD1 (5 bases). V was shortened by 0 bases and J by 5 bases, with 16 bases between the two germline ends. There are 16 residues in the CDR3. Germline loops: CDR1 LGHDT, CDR2 YNNKEL (reference sequence). The CDR3 spells CASSQDLPGRVYGYTF. The CDR3 DNA is TGTGCCAGCAGCCAAGACCTTCCAGGGAGGGTTTATGGCTACACCTTC.

This clonotype was detected a few times. The V and J genes are TRBV7-9 and TRBJ1-2; D ambiguous. There are 12 residues in the CDR3. Germline CDR1 reads SEHNR; CDR2 reads FQNEAQ (reference sequence). The V gene lost 3 bases and the J gene lost 8 bases, with 10 bases spanning the gap. The CDR3 nucleotides read TGTGCCAGCAGCTTGCCGGGAGGCGGCTACACCTTC. Protein: CASSLPGGGYTF.

This sequence joins TRBV6-6 and TRBJ2-4, with 7 bases that match TRBD2. The DNA end is a closer match to TRBJ2-7, so the J assignment may be wrong. In germline, CDR1 is MNHNY, CDR2 SVGAGI (reference sequence). The CDR3 has 15 residues. CDR3 nucleotide sequence: TGTGCCAACAGGCAGACTTGGCGGGGGACCTACGAGCAGTACTTC. Translation: CANRQTWRGTYEQYF.

This clonotype was seen a few times. V is TRBV11-2 and J is TRBJ2-7; no firm D call. Trimming pared 6 bases from V and 3 bases from J, leaving 18 bases between. Per germline, CDR1 SGHAT and CDR2 FQNNGV. The CDR3 runs 15 residues. The CDR3 spells CASRPQETEGYEQYF. Written as DNA, the CDR3 is TGTGCCAGCAGACCCCAGGAAACCGAAGGCTACGAGCAGTACTTC.

The chain joins TRBV3-1 to TRBJ2-3, with D possibly matching TRBD1 (5 bases). Germline CDR1 and CDR2: LGHDT and YNNKEL (reference sequence). Trimming took 2 bases from V and 4 from J, leaving 13 bases between them. CDR3 size: 15 residues. The CDR3 here is CASSQKDTNSDTQYF. CDR3 DNA sequence: TGTGCCAGCAGCCAAAAGGACACCAACTCAGATACGCAGTATTTT.

This clonotype has a single count. The CDR3 nucleotides are TGCGCCAGCAGCCAAGGGTTGGCGCGAAGCTCCTACAATGAGCAGTTCTTC. It encodes CASSQGLARSSYNEQFF. The chain links TRBV4-1 to TRBJ2-1; D gene uncertain. Trimming left V 1 base short and J 0 bases short, with 13 bases between. CDR1 is MGHRA and CDR2 is YSYEKL in the germline V gene. The CDR3 extends over 17 amino acids.

This clonotype was observed a handful of times. The chain is built from TRBV27 and TRBJ1-2; 9 bases map to TRBD1. CDR1 and CDR2 (germline): MNHEY, SMNVEV (reference sequence). With V trimmed by 7 bases and J by 8 bases, 8 bases remained unmatched. The CDR3 has 13 residues. In DNA, the CDR3 is TGTGCCAGCAAGGAAACAGGGGGCTACGGCTACACCTTC. This encodes CASKETGGYGYTF.

The J gene is TRBJ2-3, the V gene TRBV29-1; TRBD2 agrees at 14 bases. CDR1 and CDR2 (germline): SQVTM, ANQGSEA. The CDR3 is made up of 14 amino acids. V trimming: 3 bases; J trimming: 5 bases; junction bases outside the gene matches: 1. CDR3 in DNA: TGCAGCGTTGAGACTAGCGGGAGGGGAGATACGCAGTATTTT. It specifies CSVETSGRGDTQYF.

This rearrangement joins TRBV5-4 to TRBJ1-1; the D is unclear. Looked up from germline, CDR1 is SGHNT and CDR2 is YYREEE (reference sequence). V was pared by 5 bases and J by 5 bases, with 13 bases between. The CDR3 consists of 13 residues. The CDR3 reads CASSGSRLTEAFF. The DNA for the CDR3 is TGTGCCAGCAGTGGTTCGCGATTGACTGAAGCTTTCTTT. Complete variable domain (other parts from reference TRBV5-4 and TRBJ1-1): ETGVTQSPTHLIKTRGQQVTLRCSSQSGHNTVSWYQQALGQGPQFIFQYYREEENGRGNFPPRFSGLQFPNYSSELNVNALELDDSALYLCASSGSRLTEAFFGQGTRLTVV.